This entry concerns a single T cell receptor beta chain. What it recognizes is unknown. The V gene's germline CDR1 is ENHRY and CDR2 SYGVKD. V lost 4 bases to trimming and J lost 2 bases, with 10 bases between them. The CDR3 loop spans 14 amino acids. The record originates from a study of cytomegalovirus exposure and HLA in healthy donors. Samples came from healthy bone marrow donors. Notes on the study in general: Previously analyzed data showed that most TCR beta V segments were productive at a frequency of about 87% or about 30%. The majority of TCR sequences were rare, yet some public TCRs appeared in many donors.

The PCR was carried out with 60 Vbeta primers and 13 Jbeta primers. The protocol was immunoSEQ multiplex PCR, while the TCRdb copy is restricted to in-frame clones and leaves out a portion. The data contain 100,000 to 150,000 clones, 74% of them singletons. This clonotype was obtained from a woman aged 45-65 years in good health and CMV-seropositive. The material sequenced was PBMCs. This chain links TRBV10-3 with TRBJ2-3; D call uncertain. In nucleotides, the CDR3 is TGTGCCATCAGTGGTCTGAGAAACACAGATACGCAGTATTTT. This sequence encodes CAISGLRNTDTQYF.